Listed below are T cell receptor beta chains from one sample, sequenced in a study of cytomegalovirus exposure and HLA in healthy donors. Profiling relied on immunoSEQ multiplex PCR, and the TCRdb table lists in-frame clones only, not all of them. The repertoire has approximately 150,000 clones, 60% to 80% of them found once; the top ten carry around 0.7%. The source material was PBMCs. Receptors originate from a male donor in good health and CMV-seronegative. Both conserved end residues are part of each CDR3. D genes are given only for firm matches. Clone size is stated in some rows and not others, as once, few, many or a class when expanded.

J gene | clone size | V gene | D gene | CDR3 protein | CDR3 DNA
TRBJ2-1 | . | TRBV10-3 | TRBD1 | CAISGGTRGRKEQFF | TGTGCCATCAGTGGAGGAACCAGGGGGCGTAAGGAGCAGTTCTTC
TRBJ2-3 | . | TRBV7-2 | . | CASSLGRGLSYTQYF | TGTGCCAGCAGCTTAGGGCGGGGGCTCTCTTATACGCAGTATTTT
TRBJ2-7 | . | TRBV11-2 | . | CASSHERLSYEQYF | TGTGCCAGCAGCCACGAGCGACTGTCCTACGAGCAGTACTTC
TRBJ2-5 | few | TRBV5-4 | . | CASSPGTIQETQYF | TGTGCCAGCAGCCCCGGGACAATCCAAGAGACCCAGTACTTC
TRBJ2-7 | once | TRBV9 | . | CASSVSTDSSYEQYF | TGTGCCAGCAGCGTATCCACGGACAGCTCCTACGAGCAGTACTTC
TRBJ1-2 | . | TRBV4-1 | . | CASSQVRAAYGYTF | TGCGCCAGCAGCCAAGTCAGGGCGGCCTATGGCTACACCTTC
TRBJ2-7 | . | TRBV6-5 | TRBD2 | CASIVTSGGTEQYF | TGTGCCAGCATTGTGACTAGCGGGGGGACCGAGCAGTACTTC
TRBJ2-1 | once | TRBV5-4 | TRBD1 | CASSGGPGQGYNEQFF | TGTGCCAGCAGCGGGGGACCGGGACAGGGTTACAATGAGCAGTTCTTC
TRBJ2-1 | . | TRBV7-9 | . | CSSSLESSYNEQFF | TGTTCCAGCAGCTTAGAGTCCAGCTACAATGAGCAGTTCTTC
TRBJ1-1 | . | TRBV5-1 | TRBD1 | CASSPTGTGGTEAFF | TGCGCCAGCTCCCCAACCGGGACAGGGGGCACTGAAGCTTTCTTT
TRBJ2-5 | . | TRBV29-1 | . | CSVSQKETQYF | TGCAGCGTTTCCCAGAAAGAGACCCAGTACTTC
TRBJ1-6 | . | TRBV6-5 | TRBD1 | CASSTTGTGDSPLHF | TGTGCCAGCAGTACGACCGGGACAGGGGATTCACCCCTCCACTTT
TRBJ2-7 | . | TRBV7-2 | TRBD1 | CASSNRDRVYEQYF | TGTGCCAGCAGCAACCGGGACAGGGTTTACGAGCAGTACTTC
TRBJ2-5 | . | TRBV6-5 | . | CASSLQGRVTQYF | TGTGCCAGCAGTTTGCAGGGGCGAGTGACCCAGTACTTC
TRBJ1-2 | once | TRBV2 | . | CASSEEGRNGYTF | TGTGCCAGCAGTGAAGAGGGGCGGAATGGCTACACCTTC
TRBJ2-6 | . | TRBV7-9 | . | CSRLDYDSGANVLTF | TGTTCCAGACTGGACTACGACTCTGGGGCCAACGTCCTGACTTTC
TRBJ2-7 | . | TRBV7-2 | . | CASSLGWDTSYEQYF | TGTGCCAGCAGCTTAGGGTGGGACACCTCCTACGAGCAGTACTTC
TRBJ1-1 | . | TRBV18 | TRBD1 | CASSPGPGTGGRNTEAFF | TGTGCCAGCTCACCGGGCCCCGGGACAGGGGGCCGGAACACTGAAGCTTTCTTT
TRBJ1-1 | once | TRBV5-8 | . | CASSPVSGYTEAFF | TGTGCCAGCAGCCCCGTTTCGGGGTACACTGAAGCTTTCTTT
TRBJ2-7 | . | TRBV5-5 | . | CASSLGGSSYEQYF | TGTGCCAGCAGCTTGGGTGGCAGTTCCTACGAGCAGTACTTC
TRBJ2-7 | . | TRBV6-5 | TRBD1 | CASSYGGQGAYEQYF | TGTGCCAGCAGCTATGGGGGACAGGGGGCGTACGAGCAGTACTTC
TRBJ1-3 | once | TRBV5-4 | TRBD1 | CASSTGTGAGNTIYF | TGTGCCAGCAGCACCGGGACAGGGGCTGGAAACACCATATATTTT
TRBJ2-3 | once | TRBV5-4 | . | CASSLGSGPNTDTQYF | TGTGCCAGCAGCTTGGGGTCAGGGCCCAACACAGATACGCAGTATTTT
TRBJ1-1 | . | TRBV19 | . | CASGERGLEAFF | TGTGCCAGTGGGGAGAGAGGCCTTGAAGCTTTCTTT
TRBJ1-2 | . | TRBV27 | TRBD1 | CASRSGQSFYGYTF | TGTGCCAGCAGGTCGGGACAGTCATTCTATGGCTACACCTTC
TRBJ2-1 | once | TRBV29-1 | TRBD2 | CSVIGLAGKNEQFF | TGCAGCGTTATCGGACTAGCGGGTAAGAATGAGCAGTTCTTC
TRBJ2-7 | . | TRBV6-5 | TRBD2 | CASRGLAGGTYEQYF | TGTGCCAGCAGGGGACTAGCGGGAGGGACCTACGAGCAGTACTTC
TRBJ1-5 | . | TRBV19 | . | CATQGTPPAQPQHF | TGTGCCACCCAGGGGACACCTCCAGCTCAGCCCCAGCATTTT
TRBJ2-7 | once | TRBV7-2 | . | CASSLVQDYPYEQYF | TGTGCCAGCAGCTTAGTCCAGGACTATCCCTACGAGCAGTACTTC
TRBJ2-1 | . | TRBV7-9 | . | CSSSLFKLSYNEQFF | TGTTCCAGCAGCTTATTTAAGCTTTCCTACAATGAGCAGTTCTTC
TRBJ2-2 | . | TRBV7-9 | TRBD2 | CASSLLAGVTGELFF | TGTGCCAGCAGCCTCCTAGCGGGGGTCACCGGGGAGCTGTTTTTT
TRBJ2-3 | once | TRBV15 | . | CATSKAPRTDTQYF | TGTGCCACCAGCAAAGCTCCCCGCACAGATACGCAGTATTTT
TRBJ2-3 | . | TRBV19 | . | CASSANPRQSTDTQYF | TGTGCCAGTAGTGCGAACCCCCGACAGTCAACAGATACGCAGTATTTT
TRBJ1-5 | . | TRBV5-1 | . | CASSLTDGSNQPQHF | TGCGCCAGCAGCTTGACAGATGGTAGCAATCAGCCCCAGCATTTT
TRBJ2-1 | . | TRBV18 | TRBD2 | CASSPVGGRGDEQFF | TGTGCCAGCTCACCGGTTGGCGGGAGAGGCGATGAGCAGTTCTTC
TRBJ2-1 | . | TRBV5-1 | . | CASSPARQDLSYNEQFF | TGCGCCAGCAGCCCGGCCCGACAGGATCTCTCCTACAATGAGCAGTTCTTC
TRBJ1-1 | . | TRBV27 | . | CASSDDGGSMNTEAFF | TGTGCCAGCAGTGATGACGGTGGGAGCATGAACACTGAAGCTTTCTTT
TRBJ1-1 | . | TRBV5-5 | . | CASSRTGAAIGGTEAFF | TGTGCCAGCAGCCGCACGGGAGCTGCGATCGGGGGCACTGAAGCTTTCTTT
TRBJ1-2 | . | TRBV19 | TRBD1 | CASRTGEGIGTGYTF | TGTGCCTCACGGACAGGAGAGGGGATTGGGACCGGCTACACCTTC
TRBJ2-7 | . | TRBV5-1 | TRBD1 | CASSRTGGDEQYF | TGCGCCAGCAGCAGGACAGGGGGGGACGAGCAGTACTTC
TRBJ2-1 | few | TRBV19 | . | CASSIEDFGNEQFF | TGTGCCAGTAGTATAGAGGACTTCGGAAATGAGCAGTTCTTC
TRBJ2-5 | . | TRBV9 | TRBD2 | CASSPRLAGGEETQYF | TGTGCCAGCAGCCCCCGACTAGCGGGAGGGGAAGAGACCCAGTACTTC
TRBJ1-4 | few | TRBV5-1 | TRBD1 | CASTQGTVNEKLFF | TGCGCCAGCACTCAGGGGACAGTTAATGAAAAACTGTTTTTT
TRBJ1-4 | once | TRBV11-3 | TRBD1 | CASSYGQGQNEKLFF | TGTGCCAGCAGCTATGGACAGGGCCAAAATGAAAAACTGTTTTTT
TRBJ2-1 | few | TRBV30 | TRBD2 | CAWSTGLADNEQFF | TGTGCCTGGAGCACGGGACTAGCGGACAATGAGCAGTTCTTC
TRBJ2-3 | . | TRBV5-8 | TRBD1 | CASSSRDRPTDTQYF | TGTGCCAGCAGCTCCCGGGACAGACCCACAGATACGCAGTATTTT
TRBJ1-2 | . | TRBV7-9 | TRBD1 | CASSRPGQGAGYTF | TGTGCCAGCAGCAGACCGGGACAGGGGGCGGGCTACACCTTC
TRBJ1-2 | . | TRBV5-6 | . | CASSLDDSRLYGYTF | TGTGCCAGCAGCTTGGACGACAGCCGACTTTATGGCTACACCTTC
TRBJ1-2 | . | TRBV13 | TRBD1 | CASSFGTGGYGYTF | TGTGCCAGCAGCTTCGGAACAGGGGGCTATGGCTACACCTTC
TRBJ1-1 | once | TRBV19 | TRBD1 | CASSTPGQKPNTEAFF | TGTGCCAGTAGTACCCCGGGACAGAAGCCGAACACTGAAGCTTTCTTT
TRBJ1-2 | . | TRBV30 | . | CAWSVQGTYGYTF | TGTGCCTGGAGTGTACAGGGAACCTATGGCTACACCTTC
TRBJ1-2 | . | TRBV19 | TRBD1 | CASSPGQGNYGYTF | TGTGCCAGTAGTCCCGGACAGGGAAACTATGGCTACACCTTC
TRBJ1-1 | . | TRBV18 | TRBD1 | CASSPNRQGGTEAFF | TGTGCCAGCTCCCCAAACCGACAGGGCGGTACTGAAGCTTTCTTT
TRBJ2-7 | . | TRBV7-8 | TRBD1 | CASSLRQGSYEQYF | TGTGCCAGCAGCCTACGACAGGGCTCCTACGAGCAGTACTTC
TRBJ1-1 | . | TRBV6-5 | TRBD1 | CASTLGTANTEAFF | TGTGCCAGCACCCTAGGGACAGCGAACACTGAAGCTTTCTTT
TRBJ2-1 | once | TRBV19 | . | CASSILTEYNEQFF | TGTGCCAGTAGTATCCTGACAGAGTACAATGAGCAGTTCTTC
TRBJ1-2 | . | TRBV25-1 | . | CASSDAGFFGYTF | TGTGCCAGCAGTGATGCAGGGTTTTTTGGCTACACCTTC
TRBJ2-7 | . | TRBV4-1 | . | CASSQDLGEQYF | TGCGCCAGCAGCCAAGATCTCGGGGAGCAGTACTTC
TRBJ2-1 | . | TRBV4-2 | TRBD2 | CASSQSGLAGRIPSYNEQFF | TGTGCCAGCAGCCAGAGCGGACTAGCGGGAAGGATTCCCTCCTACAATGAGCAGTTCTTC